Each of the 12 T cell receptor beta chains below was sequenced from the same sample in a study of blood T cell repertoires in COVID-19. Using immunoSEQ multiplex PCR, the repertoire was profiled, and TCRdb retains in-frame clones only, with some absent. The table lists about 250,000 clones, 70% to 90% of them singletons. What was sequenced was peripheral blood. The source of these receptors is an elderly man with acute or convalescent COVID-19.

The V gene is TRBV28, the J gene TRBJ2-7; 8 bases map to TRBD1. The CDR3 loop spans 15 amino acids. Germline CDR1 reads MDHEN; CDR2 reads SYDVKM. V lost 2 bases and J lost 0; bases outside the gene matches: 3. The CDR3 coding sequence is TGTGCCAGCAGTTTAGCAGGGGGCAGCTCCTACGAGCAGTACTTC. It encodes CASSLAGGSSYEQYF.

In the case of this clone: At one boundary the junction diverges from the germline segment, which might be a read error. The same CDR3 can be traced to other DNA sequences in this sample. This sequence joins TRBV6-5 and TRBJ1-5, with 7 nucleotides matching TRBD1. The CDR3 has 13 amino acids. Germline loops: CDR1 MNHEY, CDR2 SVGAGI. In DNA, the CDR3 is TGTGCCAGCAGCAGACAGGGCAACCAGCCCCAGCATTTT. Its translation: CASSRQGNQPQHF.

This chain joins TRBV7-2 and TRBJ2-1; TRBD2 might be the D (5 bases). Germline CDR1 reads SGHTA; CDR2 reads FQGNSA. The CDR3 contains 16 residues. V dropped 1 base and J dropped 0 bases, with 10 bases sitting between them. The CDR3 DNA sequence: TGTGCCAGCAGCTTAGGGGTAGGGAGCTCCTACAATGAGCAGTTCTTC. Translation gives CASSLGVGSSYNEQFF.

Remarks on this clone: Other DNA variants within this sample encode the same CDR3. This chain links TRBV20-1 with TRBJ1-3; the D is unclear. Between the trimmed V and J ends, which lost 7 bases and 3 bases, there was a span of 7 bases. Germline V gene sequence: CDR1 DFQATT, CDR2 SNEGSKA (reference sequence). The CDR3 consists of 11 residues. The CDR3 DNA follows: TGCAGTGTAAAACTTGGAAACACCATATATTTT. This codes for CSVKLGNTIYF.

This clone was seen more than once but under ten times. The chain recombines TRBV6-1 with TRBJ1-1; D gene ambiguous. Trimming removed 2 bases from V and 5 bases from J, with 9 bases in between. The CDR3 has 13 amino acids. CDR1 is MNHNS, CDR2 SASEGT, per germline. CDR3 in amino acids: CASSELVGTEAFF. The CDR3 DNA follows: TGTGCCAGCAGTGAATTAGTCGGGACTGAAGCTTTCTTT.

This rearrangement joins TRBV27 to TRBJ1-2; 9 nucleotides line up with TRBD1. In germline, CDR1 is MNHEY, CDR2 SMNVEV (reference sequence). The length of the CDR3 is 12 residues. The V gene end was trimmed by 6 bases and the J gene end by 6 bases; junction bases not matched to a gene: 2. The CDR3 spells CASRDRGDGYTF. The CDR3 DNA sequence: TGTGCCAGCAGAGACAGGGGGGATGGCTACACCTTC.

The chain carries TRBV4-3 and TRBJ2-2; D perhaps matches TRBD2 (5 bases). V dropped 6 bases and J dropped 0 bases, with 8 bases sitting between them. Per the germline V gene, CDR1 is LGHNA and CDR2 is YSLEER. This CDR3 contains 14 residues. This chain's CDR3 is CASRRDPNTGELFF. The CDR3 DNA is TGCGCCAGCAGGAGGGATCCGAACACCGGGGAGCTGTTTTTT.

This rearrangement joins TRBV6-5 to TRBJ1-6, with 10 nucleotides matching TRBD1. V shed 3 bases and J 8 bases; nucleotides not matched to a gene: 4. Germline loops: CDR1 MNHEY, CDR2 SVGAGI. This CDR3 has 15 residues. DNA for the CDR3: TGTGCCAGCAGTTATCGCGGACAGGGGGATTCACCCCTCCACTTT. Amino acids: CASSYRGQGDSPLHF.

The rearrangement links TRBV25-1 to TRBJ1-1; 8 bases line up with TRBD1. From germline, CDR1 is MGHDK and CDR2 SYGVNS. The V gene end was trimmed by 4 bases and the J gene end by 7 bases; junction bases not matched to a gene: 8. The CDR3 contains 14 residues. CDR3 nucleotides: TGTGCCAGCAGTGGATCCAGGGGGCTGGATGAAGCTTTCTTT. Translated, it gives CASSGSRGLDEAFF.

This clone has only a few counts. V gene TRBV6-1 combines with J gene TRBJ1-2; possible D gene TRBD1, 6 bases. CDR3 size: 15 residues. V was cut by 5 bases and J by 8 bases, with 21 bases left in between. Looked up from germline, CDR1 is MNHNS and CDR2 is SASEGT. For the CDR3, the DNA is TGTGCCAGCAGTCCCCGAAGACAGGCGGTGAAAGGCTACACCTTC. Encoded protein: CASSPRRQAVKGYTF.

J is TRBJ2-2 and V is TRBV5-8; 14 positions agree with TRBD2. The germline V gene encodes CDR1 SGHTS and CDR2 YDEGEE. Trimming at V came to 1 base and at J to 4 bases, leaving 6 bases not matched to a gene. This CDR3 comprises 18 residues. The CDR3 is CASSLPGTSGSLTGELFF. The CDR3 coding sequence is TGTGCCAGCAGCTTGCCCGGGACTAGCGGGAGCCTCACCGGGGAGCTGTTTTTT.

The chain employs TRBV6-5 and TRBJ1-4, with D possibly TRBD1 on 5 matching bases. With 2 bases removed from V and 10 bases from J, the gap between germline ends came to 11 bases. The CDR3 has 13 residues. CDR1 and CDR2 from the germline V gene are MNHEY and SVGAGI. CDR3 sequence: CASSYGRVGKLFF. DNA of the CDR3: TGTGCCAGCAGTTACGGCAGGGTAGGAAAACTGTTTTTT.